Reported below is one TCR beta chain. Per the authors' pipeline: Estimates of nucleated cell counts were drawn from the amplification of reference gene primers. TCRdb's table, derived via immunoSEQ multiplex PCR, lists solely in-frame clones and lacks some. V, J and clone size were drawn from that table, and D and trimming were deduced from the DNA. Of about 34,000 clones listed, 78% are singletons. This specimen belongs to a study of blood T cell repertoires in COVID-19. For the study at large: T cells, B-cell-depleted T cells, or PBMCs supplied cDNA or gDNA.

CDR1 LNHDA and CDR2 SQIVND come from the germline V gene (reference sequence). The V segment lost 6 bases and the J segment 2 bases; nucleotides outside the gene matches: 3. The CDR3 covers 16 residues. The receptor was derived from a woman aged 60-75 years with acute or convalescent COVID-19. The chain uses TRBV19 and TRBJ2-2; TRBD2 matches at 13 bases. The sample consisted of peripheral blood. The CDR3 DNA is TGTGCCAGTAGGTGGACTAGCGGGGGTAACACCGGGGAGCTGTTTTTT. Translated, it gives CASRWTSGGNTGELFF.